The 18 T cell receptor beta chains reported below all come from one sample, sequenced in a study of blood T cell repertoires in COVID-19. Assay used: immunoSEQ multiplex PCR; TCRdb lists only in-frame clones, some missing. The sample holds 390,000 or so clones, approximately 92% seen once. Material: PBMCs or T cells enriched from blood (not recorded which). These receptor sequences come from a man younger than 35 who had recovered from COVID-19.

This sequence joins TRBV3-1 (or the pseudogene TRBV3-2) and TRBJ1-6; D is uncertain. This CDR3 spans 14 amino acids. V was shortened by 1 base and J by 10 bases, with 11 bases between the two germline ends. Germline V gene lookup returns CDR1 LGHDT and CDR2 YNNKEL (reference sequence). The CDR3 DNA follows: TGTGCCAGCAGCCAAGCCGGTGCTCCGTCACCCCTCCACTTT. It encodes CASSQAGAPSPLHF.

The J gene is TRBJ1-2, the V gene TRBV6-5; the match to TRBD1 covers 8 bases. Unmatched junction bases numbered 11, after V lost 6 bases and J lost 8 bases. Germline loops: CDR1 MNHEY, CDR2 SVGAGI. The CDR3 has 14 amino acids. This chain's CDR3 is CASRRGQGQYGYTF. The CDR3 DNA reads as TGTGCCAGCAGACGAGGACAGGGTCAATACGGCTACACCTTC.

The chain is built from TRBV4-2 and TRBJ2-3; 14 positions match TRBD2. V was pared by 5 bases and J by 6 bases, with 10 bases of the junction left unmatched. The CDR3 runs to 17 residues. Germline V CDR1 and CDR2: LGHNA, YNFKEQ. CDR3 nucleotides: TGTGCCAGCAGCATGGGACTAGCGGGAGACGGATGGGATACGCAGTATTTT. Its translation: CASSMGLAGDGWDTQYF.

V gene TRBV4-1 combines with J gene TRBJ2-7, with 16 positions matching TRBD2. This CDR3 spans 16 amino acids. After removal of 1 base from V and 9 bases from J, the junction contained 6 bases not matched to a gene. Germline CDR1 MGHRA, CDR2 YSYEKL. CDR3 coding DNA: TGCGCCAGCAGCCAAGGTGGGACTAGCGGGGGGGCGGTGCAGTACTTC. The encoded protein is CASSQGGTSGGAVQYF.

The rearrangement uses TRBV6-5 and TRBJ2-5, with 9 positions matching TRBD2. The CDR3 has 15 residues. The germline gives CDR1 MNHEY, CDR2 SVGAGI. The trim removed 0 bases at V and 5 bases at J, leaving 4 bases unmatched. In DNA, the CDR3 is TGTGCCAGCAGTTACTCGATAGCGGGAGTGGAGACCCAGTACTTC. It specifies CASSYSIAGVETQYF.

A remark on this clone: The sample has other DNA sequences that encode this CDR3 too. V usage is TRBV30 and J usage is TRBJ2-7, with D hard to call. The germline V gene has CDR1 GTSNPN and CDR2 SVGIG (reference sequence). Between the trimmed V and J ends, which lost 3 bases and 2 bases, there was a span of 11 bases. The CDR3 extends over 13 amino acids. The CDR3 sequence is CAWRGGGTYEQYF. As DNA, the CDR3 is TGTGCCTGGAGGGGTGGCGGTACCTACGAGCAGTACTTC.

This clone has a single count. The CDR3 sequence is CASKEWTGYGYTF. The CDR3 DNA is TGTGCCAGTAAGGAGTGGACAGGGTATGGCTACACCTTC. J is TRBJ1-2 and V is TRBV19, with TRBD1 identical over 8 bases. Germline V CDR1 and CDR2: LNHDA, SQIVND (reference sequence). The V segment lost 7 bases and the J segment 5 bases; nucleotides outside the gene matches: 6. This CDR3 has 13 amino acids.

J is TRBJ2-5 and V is TRBV6-5; 7 nucleotides agree with TRBD2. The V gene end was trimmed by 7 bases and the J gene end by 5 bases; junction bases not matched to a gene: 10. Germline CDR1 is MNHEY and CDR2 is SVGAGI. The CDR3 contains 14 residues. Here the CDR3 DNA reads TGTGCCAGCAATCCCATGGGGGGGAAGGAGACCCAGTACTTC. Its protein product is CASNPMGGKETQYF.

The chain joins TRBV6-4 to TRBJ2-2, with D tentatively TRBD2 (5 bases). The CDR3 runs 15 residues. CDR1 and CDR2 from the germline V gene are MRHNA and SNTAGT. Trimming removed 0 bases at V and 0 bases at J, with 5 bases between. As DNA, the CDR3 is TGTGCCAGCAGTGACTCGCGGGCGAACACCGGGGAGCTGTTTTTT. Translated: CASSDSRANTGELFF.

This chain uses TRBV7-9 with TRBJ2-2; 8 bases map to TRBD2. Trimming cost V 6 bases and J 2 bases; bases outside gene matches: 8. This CDR3 spans 16 amino acids. CDR1 and CDR2 (germline): SEHNR, FQNEAQ (reference sequence). Here the CDR3 DNA reads TGTGCCAGCAGATCCGGGGGGGCAGCCAACACCGGGGAGCTGTTTTTT. Translating gives CASRSGGAANTGELFF.

The V and J genes are TRBV10-1 and TRBJ2-2, with D possibly being TRBD2 (7 bases). V dropped 0 bases and J dropped 6 bases, with 11 bases sitting between them. This CDR3 spans 15 amino acids. The germline V gene encodes CDR1 WNHNN and CDR2 SYGVQD (reference sequence). CDR3 DNA: TGCGCCAGCAGTGAGTCGAGGGGGGGGTCCGGGGAGCTGTTTTTT. As protein: CASSESRGGSGELFF.

The chain combines TRBV7-9 with TRBJ1-3, with D hard to call. The germline CDR1 and CDR2 sequences are SEHNR and FQNEAQ (reference sequence). The CDR3 sequence is 15 residues long. The ends were cut back, 2 bases at V and 0 bases at J, with 8 bases in the middle. CDR3 loop: CASSLRRGSGNTIYF. Written as DNA, the CDR3 is TGTGCCAGCAGCTTAAGGCGGGGCTCTGGAAACACCATATATTTT.

The chain recombines TRBV3-1 (or the pseudogene TRBV3-2) with TRBJ2-7; weak D call: TRBD2 (6 bases). Germline CDR1 LGHDT, CDR2 YNNKEL (reference sequence). This CDR3 spans 15 amino acids. Trimming stripped 3 bases from V and 6 bases from J, with 18 bases between. The CDR3 nucleotides are TGTGCCAGCAGCCAGAGCAGACTAGGCTCCCCCGAGCAGTACTTC. This encodes CASSQSRLGSPEQYF.

The V and J genes are TRBV24-1 and TRBJ1-5, with D uncertain. From germline, CDR1 is KGHDR and CDR2 SFDVKD. Between the trimmed V and J ends, which lost 0 bases and 4 bases, there was a span of 6 bases. This CDR3 has 14 residues. CDR3 sequence (DNA): TGTGCCACCAGTGATTTGACAGAAAATCAGCCCCAGCATTTT. Residues: CATSDLTENQPQHF.

This clone was picked up one time. V usage is TRBV30 and J usage is TRBJ1-3; 8 nucleotides match TRBD1. The CDR3 runs 13 residues. J was trimmed by 2 bases and V by 7 bases; bases with no gene match: 4. Germline CDR1 is GTSNPN and CDR2 is SVGIG (reference sequence). DNA of the CDR3: TGTGCCTTACAGGGGGACCCTGGAAACACCATATATTTT. It codes for CALQGDPGNTIYF.

The chain has TRBV11-3 and TRBJ2-3, with 8 positions matching TRBD1. V lost 5 bases, J lost 0 bases, and 4 bases stayed unmatched. The CDR3 loop spans 15 amino acids. Germline CDR1 SGHNT, CDR2 YENEEA. CDR3 residues: CASSVRDRSTDTQYF. The CDR3 coding sequence is TGTGCCAGCAGCGTACGGGACAGGAGCACAGATACGCAGTATTTT.

There are a few counts of this clone. This chain links TRBV10-1 with TRBJ2-1, with TRBD1 matching over 7 bases. Looked up from germline, CDR1 is WNHNN and CDR2 is SYGVQD (reference sequence). This CDR3 has 15 residues. Germline trimming cut 5 bases from V and 0 bases from J; bases unmatched to any gene: 4. The CDR3 spells CASSKYRGSYNEQFF. The CDR3 DNA is TGCGCCAGCAGTAAATACAGGGGCTCCTACAATGAGCAGTTCTTC.

V is TRBV7-9 and J is TRBJ1-1; 8 bases match TRBD1. J was trimmed by 7 bases and V by 1 base; bases with no gene match: 2. There are 13 residues in the CDR3. Germline CDR1 SEHNR, CDR2 FQNEAQ (reference sequence). The CDR3 region has the DNA TGTGCCAGCAGCTTAGGACAGGGGATTGAAGCTTTCTTT. It codes for CASSLGQGIEAFF.